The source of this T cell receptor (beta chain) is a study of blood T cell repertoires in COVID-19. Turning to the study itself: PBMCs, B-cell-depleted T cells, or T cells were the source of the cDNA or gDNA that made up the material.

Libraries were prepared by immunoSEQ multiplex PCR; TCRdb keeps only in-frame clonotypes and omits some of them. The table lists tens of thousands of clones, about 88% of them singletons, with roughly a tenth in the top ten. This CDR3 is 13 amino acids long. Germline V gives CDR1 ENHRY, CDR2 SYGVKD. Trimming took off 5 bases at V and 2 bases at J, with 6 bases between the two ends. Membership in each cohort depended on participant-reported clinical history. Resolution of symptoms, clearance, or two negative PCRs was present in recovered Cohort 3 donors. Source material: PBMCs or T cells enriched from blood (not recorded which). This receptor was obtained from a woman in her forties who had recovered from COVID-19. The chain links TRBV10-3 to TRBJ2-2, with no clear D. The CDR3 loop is CAISKTNTGELFF. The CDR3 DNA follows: TGTGCCATCAGTAAAACTAACACCGGGGAGCTGTTTTTT.